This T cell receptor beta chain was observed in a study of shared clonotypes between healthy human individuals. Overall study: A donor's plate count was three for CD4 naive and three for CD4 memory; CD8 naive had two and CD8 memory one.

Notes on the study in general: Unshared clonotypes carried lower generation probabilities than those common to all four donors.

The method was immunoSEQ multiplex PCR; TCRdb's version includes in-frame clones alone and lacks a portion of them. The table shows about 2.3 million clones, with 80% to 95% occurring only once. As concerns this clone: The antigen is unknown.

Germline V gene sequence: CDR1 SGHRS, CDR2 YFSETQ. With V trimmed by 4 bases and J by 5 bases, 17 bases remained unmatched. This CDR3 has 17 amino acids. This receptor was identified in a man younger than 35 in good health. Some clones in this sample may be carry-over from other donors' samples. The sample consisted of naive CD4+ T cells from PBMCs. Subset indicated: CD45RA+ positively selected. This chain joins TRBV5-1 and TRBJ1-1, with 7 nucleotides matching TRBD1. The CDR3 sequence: CASSRGTGDPVWTEAFF. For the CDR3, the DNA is TGCGCCAGCAGCCGCGGAACAGGGGATCCGGTGTGGACTGAAGCTTTCTTT.